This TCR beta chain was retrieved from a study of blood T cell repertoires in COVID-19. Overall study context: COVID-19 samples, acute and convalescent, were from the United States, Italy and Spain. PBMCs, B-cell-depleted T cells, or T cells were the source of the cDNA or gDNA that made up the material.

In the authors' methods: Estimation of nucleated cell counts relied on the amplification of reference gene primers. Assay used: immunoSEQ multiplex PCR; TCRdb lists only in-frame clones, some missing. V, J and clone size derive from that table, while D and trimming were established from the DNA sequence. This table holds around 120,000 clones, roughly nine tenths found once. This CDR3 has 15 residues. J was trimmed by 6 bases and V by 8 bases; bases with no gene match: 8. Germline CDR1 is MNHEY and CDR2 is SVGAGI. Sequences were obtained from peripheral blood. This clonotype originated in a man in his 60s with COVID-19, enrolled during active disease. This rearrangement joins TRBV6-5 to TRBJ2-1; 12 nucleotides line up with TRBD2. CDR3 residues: CASGTSSGRGNEQFF. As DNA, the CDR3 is TGTGCCAGCGGAACATCTAGCGGGAGGGGCAATGAGCAGTTCTTC.